Below, 7 T cell receptor beta chains from the same sample are listed, as sequenced in a study of T cell responses to AZD1222 COVID-19 vaccine. The assay was immunoSEQ multiplex PCR, and TCRdb's table has in-frame clones only and misses some. The sample records under 200,000 clones, about 88% being singletons. Sequences were derived from peripheral blood, sampled 28 days after the second AZD1222 dose. The receptors were gathered from an adult who received the AZD1222 COVID-19 vaccine.

The chain carries TRBV9 and TRBJ2-1; TRBD2 matches 8 bases. The CDR3 length is 15 residues. Trimming removed 0 bases from V and 4 bases from J; junction bases left unmatched: 3. Germline loops: CDR1 SGDLS, CDR2 YYNGEE. This CDR3 reads CASSVAQREYNEQFF. For the CDR3, the DNA is TGTGCCAGCAGCGTAGCGCAGCGGGAGTACAATGAGCAGTTCTTC.

J is TRBJ2-7 and V is TRBV5-8, with 7 bases identical to TRBD2. The V and J ends lost 3 bases and 0 bases, in that order; junction bases with no gene match: 9. Looked up from germline, CDR1 is SGHTS and CDR2 is YDEGEE. The CDR3 consists of 16 residues. The CDR3 loop is CASSSLGLTASYEQYF. CDR3 in DNA: TGTGCCAGCAGCTCGTTGGGACTAACGGCCTCCTACGAGCAGTACTTC.

The rearrangement links TRBV30 to TRBJ1-2; 9 positions agree with TRBD1. Trimming removed 7 bases from V and 7 bases from J; junction bases left unmatched: 16. This CDR3 has 15 residues. CDR1 and CDR2 (germline): GTSNPN, SVGIG (reference sequence). The CDR3 nucleotides read TGTGCCTCAATAATCTCCTTTACAGGGGGCTTTGGCTACACCTTC. Its protein is CASIISFTGGFGYTF.

On this clone itself: Other DNA sequences within the sample encode an identical CDR3. The chain joins TRBV9 to TRBJ2-5, with D tentatively TRBD1 (7 bases). The germline V gene encodes CDR1 SGDLS and CDR2 YYNGEE. The CDR3 totals 14 residues. V was pared by 2 bases and J by 5 bases, with 13 bases between. CDR3 DNA sequence: TGTGCCAGCAGCGTCGGAGGGGGCGCGGAGACCCAGTACTTC. It encodes CASSVGGGAETQYF.

The chain carries TRBV7-2 and TRBJ2-7; D is unclear. V lost 2 bases, J lost 7 bases, and 15 bases lay in between. The CDR3 is 14 residues long. CDR1 and CDR2 from the germline V gene are SGHTA and FQGNSA. The CDR3 nucleotides are TGTGCCAGCAGCTTAAGGCCGCAGGTCGGAGAGCAGTACTTC. This gives the protein CASSLRPQVGEQYF.

The chain links TRBV7-3 to TRBJ2-2; possibly TRBD1 or TRBD2 for D (6 bases each). Trimming cost V 5 bases and J 2 bases, with 12 bases left between them. CDR1 and CDR2 (germline): SGHTA, FQGTGA. CDR3 length: 15 residues. The CDR3 sequence is CASSPPGANTGELFF. CDR3 nucleotides: TGTGCCAGCAGCCCACCGGGGGCAAACACCGGGGAGCTGTTTTTT.

The chain links TRBV30 to TRBJ1-2, with a tentative D call TRBD1 (6 bases). The V end lost 2 bases, the J end lost 4 bases, and 11 bases lay between the germline ends. Germline V lookup: CDR1 GTSNPN, CDR2 SVGIG (reference sequence). The CDR3 has 13 amino acids. CDR3 nucleotide sequence: TGTGCCTGGAGTCGGGGGGCGTTCTATGGCTACACCTTC. Its translation: CAWSRGAFYGYTF.